The 27 T cell receptor beta chains below all came from one sample that was sequenced in a study of technical replicates of blood from several donors. Assay used: immunoSEQ multiplex PCR; TCRdb lists only in-frame clones, some missing. The top ten hold 0.36% of the sample, which has about 100,000 clones, around 96% seen once. Specimen: T cells isolated from PBMCs. The receptors come from a human donor in good health.

The chain links TRBV13 to TRBJ2-2, with D unclear. This CDR3 comprises 12 residues. Trimming shortened V by 6 bases and J by 3 bases, and 5 bases separated the two germline ends. Germline V lookup: CDR1 PRHDT, CDR2 FYEKMQ (reference sequence). CDR3 region: CASSQDTGELFF. In DNA form, the CDR3 reads TGTGCCAGCAGTCAGGACACCGGGGAGCTGTTTTTT. The whole variable domain, remainder taken from reference TRBV13 and TRBJ2-2, is AAGVIQSPRHLIKEKRETATLKCYPIPRHDTVYWYQQGPGQDPQFLISFYEKMQSDKGSIPDRFSAQQFSDYHSELNMSSLELGDSALYFCASSQDTGELFFGEGSRLTVL.

This chain connects TRBV7-3 to TRBJ2-3, with TRBD1 identical over 9 bases. After removal of 5 bases from V and 1 base from J, the junction contained 7 bases not matched to a gene. CDR3 length: 16 amino acids. The germline gives CDR1 SGHTA, CDR2 FQGTGA. CDR3: CASSQTWTGGTDTQYF. The CDR3 region has the DNA TGTGCCAGCAGCCAAACCTGGACAGGGGGCACAGATACGCAGTATTTT. Using reference TRBV7-3 and TRBJ2-3 for the parts outside the CDR3, the full variable domain is GAGVSQTPSNKVTEKGKYVELRCDPISGHTALYWYRQSLGQGPEFLIYFQGTGAADDSGLPNDRFFAVRPEGSVSTLKIQRTERGDSAVYLCASSQTWTGGTDTQYFGPGTRLTVL.

The V call is TRBV5-1, the J call TRBJ2-1; D is possibly TRBD1 (6 bases). This CDR3 region has 14 residues. The germline gives CDR1 SGHRS, CDR2 YFSETQ. The V end was cut by 4 bases, the J end by 6 bases, with 14 bases between. CDR3 nucleotides: TGCGCCAGCAGCCGTGAGGGCAGGGGCAATGAGCAGTTCTTC. It translates to CASSREGRGNEQFF.

This sequence joins TRBV7-9 and TRBJ2-1, with unresolved D. CDR1 and CDR2 from the germline V gene are SEHNR and FQNEAQ (reference sequence). The CDR3 is made up of 13 amino acids. Deletions cut 2 bases from V and 2 bases from J, with 4 bases between. The CDR3 DNA sequence: TGTGCCAGCAGCTTAATCGCCTACAATGAGCAGTTCTTC. It translates to CASSLIAYNEQFF.

The chain carries TRBV19 and TRBJ1-1; maybe TRBD1 (6 bases). The CDR3 has 14 residues. The germline V gene encodes CDR1 LNHDA and CDR2 SQIVND (reference sequence). Trimming shortened V by 5 bases and J by 0 bases, and 10 bases separated the two germline ends. The CDR3 region is CASSGQIMNTEAFF. The CDR3 coding sequence is TGTGCCAGTAGTGGACAGATTATGAACACTGAAGCTTTCTTT.

The chain links TRBV5-1 to TRBJ2-1, with 11 nucleotides matching TRBD2. V gave up 5 bases and J gave up 9 bases; unmatched junction bases: 10. The CDR3 totals 15 residues. Germline lookup yields CDR1 SGHRS and CDR2 YFSETQ. CDR3 DNA: TGCGCCAGCAGGGAGACTAGCGGGACGGGGGGTGAGCAGTTCTTC. Translating gives CASRETSGTGGEQFF.

This rearrangement joins TRBV18 to TRBJ1-1; D remains ambiguous. Germline V gene sequence: CDR1 KGHSH, CDR2 LQKENI. V was pared by 4 bases and J by 4 bases, with 19 bases between. This CDR3 region has 16 residues. DNA of the CDR3: TGTGCCAGCTCACGGGTCTCCGGGGATGTGTTCACTGAAGCTTTCTTT. Amino acids: CASSRVSGDVFTEAFF. Full variable domain (remainder filled in from reference TRBV18 and TRBJ1-1): NAGVMQNPRHLVRRRGQEARLRCSPMKGHSHVYWYRQLPEEGLKFMVYLQKENIIDESGMPKERFSAEFPKEGPSILRIQQVVRGDSAAYFCASSRVSGDVFTEAFFGQGTRLTVV.

This chain joins TRBV6-1 and TRBJ1-1; a weak D match, TRBD1 (5 bases). V was shortened by 4 bases and J by 7 bases, with 13 bases between the two germline ends. Germline CDR1 and CDR2: MNHNS and SASEGT. This CDR3 spans 13 amino acids. Here the CDR3 DNA reads TGTGCCAGCAGTGCCCGGGAGGGGTTTGAAGCTTTCTTT. The encoded protein is CASSAREGFEAFF.

V gene TRBV6-5 combines with J gene TRBJ1-2; unclear D gene. Germline V gene sequence: CDR1 MNHEY, CDR2 SVGAGI. Trimming took 5 bases from V and 0 from J, leaving 4 bases between them. The CDR3 has 12 amino acids. CDR3 amino acids: CASSRANYGYTF. CDR3 in DNA: TGTGCCAGCAGTCGGGCTAACTATGGCTACACCTTC.

The chain has TRBV9 and TRBJ2-2, with TRBD1 matching over 10 bases. CDR3 length equals 17 residues. Germline loops: CDR1 SGDLS, CDR2 YYNGEE. V was pared by 2 bases and J by 3 bases, with 7 bases of the junction left unmatched. CDR3 amino acids: CASSVTGGQVDTGELFF. The CDR3 DNA reads TGTGCCAGCAGCGTGACAGGGGGCCAGGTGGACACCGGGGAGCTGTTTTTT.

This chain links TRBV7-2 with TRBJ2-7; TRBD2 matches at 9 bases. With V trimmed by 5 bases and J by 0 bases, 8 bases remained unmatched. Germline V gives CDR1 SGHTA, CDR2 FQGNSA. The CDR3 contains 16 residues. The CDR3 coding sequence is TGTGCCAGCAGCCCGCCGGGACTAGCTTACTCCTACGAGCAGTACTTC. Amino acid sequence: CASSPPGLAYSYEQYF.

The gene calls are TRBV10-3 and TRBJ2-1; no reliable D call. Germline CDR1 is ENHRY and CDR2 is SYGVKD. The V end was cut by 3 bases, the J end by 2 bases, with 8 bases between. This CDR3 is built from 14 residues. The CDR3 spells CAISDTDPYNEQFF. The CDR3 DNA sequence: TGTGCCATCAGTGATACAGATCCCTACAATGAGCAGTTCTTC.

The V and J genes are TRBV5-5 and TRBJ1-5; D is ambiguous. Germline V lookup: CDR1 SGHKS, CDR2 YYEKEE (reference sequence). Trimming removed 3 bases from V and 1 base from J, with 5 bases in between. The CDR3 length is 13 residues. The CDR3 here is CASSSRSNQPQHF. DNA of the CDR3: TGTGCCAGCAGCTCTAGGAGCAATCAGCCCCAGCATTTT.

The chain joins TRBV4-3 to TRBJ2-7; a weak D match, TRBD2 (6 bases). This CDR3 spans 16 amino acids. V was cut by 0 bases and J by 0 bases, with 12 bases left in between. Germline-derived CDR1 and CDR2 are LGHNA and YSLEER. The CDR3 is CASSQDRGLLSYEQYF. The DNA for the CDR3 is TGCGCCAGCAGCCAAGATAGGGGACTTCTCTCCTACGAGCAGTACTTC.

V usage is TRBV13 and J usage is TRBJ2-1, with D tentatively TRBD2 (6 bases). CDR3 length: 14 amino acids. Germline V gene lookup returns CDR1 PRHDT and CDR2 FYEKMQ (reference sequence). With 1 base removed from V and 10 bases from J, the gap between germline ends came to 14 bases. CDR3 amino acids: CASSLERLVGEQFF. DNA of the CDR3: TGTGCCAGCAGCTTAGAAAGACTAGTAGGCGAGCAGTTCTTC.

V usage is TRBV19 and J usage is TRBJ2-5; TRBD1 aligns across 9 bases. The trim removed 2 bases at V and 5 bases at J, leaving 6 bases unmatched. Germline CDR1 LNHDA, CDR2 SQIVND (reference sequence). The CDR3 contains 15 residues. The CDR3 DNA follows: TGTGCCAGTAGTATATCCGGGACAGGGATTGAGACCCAGTACTTC. This gives the protein CASSISGTGIETQYF.

V is TRBV4-3 and J is TRBJ2-7; 9 nucleotides align to TRBD1. The CDR3 length is 16 residues. V lost 1 base and J lost 2; bases outside the gene matches: 6. Germline V gene data show CDR1 as LGHNA and CDR2 as YSLEER. CDR3 amino acids: CASSQVAGTGPYEQYF. CDR3 coding DNA: TGCGCCAGCAGCCAAGTGGCCGGGACAGGGCCCTACGAGCAGTACTTC.

For this clone: The identical CDR3 is also encoded by other nucleotide sequences in the sample. This CDR3 reads CASSLIGGYGYTF. The CDR3 coding sequence is TGTGCCAGCAGTTTAATCGGCGGCTATGGCTACACCTTC. J is TRBJ1-2 and V is TRBV27; no clear D. CDR3 length: 13 amino acids. Trimming left V 2 bases short and J 4 bases short, with 8 bases between. The V gene's germline CDR1 is MNHEY and CDR2 SMNVEV (reference sequence).

The chain employs TRBV5-1 and TRBJ2-2; TRBD2 aligns across 10 bases. The V segment lost 0 bases and the J segment 5 bases; nucleotides outside the gene matches: 10. CDR3 size: 18 residues. In germline, CDR1 is SGHRS, CDR2 YFSETQ. The CDR3 DNA sequence: TGCGCCAGCAGCTTGGGGGGATTAGCGGGAGGCGGTACCGGGGAGCTGTTTTTT. It translates to CASSLGGLAGGGTGELFF.

In its sample, this clone was seen a few times. J is TRBJ1-3 and V is TRBV11-2; D remains unclear. This CDR3 has 14 residues. V was pared by 7 bases and J by 8 bases, with 18 bases between. Per germline, CDR1 SGHAT and CDR2 FQNNGV. For the CDR3, the DNA is TGTGCCAGCACAAGGCCTCGGTTGAGGGACACCATATATTTT. It specifies CASTRPRLRDTIYF.

Comment on this clone: The same CDR3 is also encoded by other DNA sequences in this sample. This chain uses TRBV29-1 with TRBJ2-7; 10 positions agree with TRBD1. The V segment lost 5 bases and the J segment 4 bases; nucleotides outside the gene matches: 2. Germline assignment: CDR1 SQVTM and CDR2 ANQGSEA. There are 12 residues in the CDR3. Here the CDR3 DNA reads TGCAGCGTTCCGGGACAGGGGTACGAGCAGTACTTC. Its translation: CSVPGQGYEQYF.

The chain carries TRBV9 and TRBJ1-3, with D possibly being TRBD1 (6 bases). This CDR3 contains 15 residues. CDR1 is SGDLS, CDR2 YYNGEE, per germline. Trimming removed 5 bases from V and 2 bases from J, with 14 bases in between. In DNA form, the CDR3 reads TGTGCCAGCAGAGGATCCCGGGACACTGGAAACACCATATATTTT. Amino acids: CASRGSRDTGNTIYF.

The chain carries TRBV29-1 and TRBJ2-1, with 7 bases that match TRBD1. The CDR3 spans 12 residues. The junction had 4 bases not matched to a gene; V was cut back by 2 bases and J by 9 bases. CDR1 is SQVTM, CDR2 ANQGSEA, per germline. The CDR3 region is CSVEKTGPEQFF. For the CDR3, the DNA is TGCAGCGTTGAAAAGACAGGGCCTGAGCAGTTCTTC.

V and J are TRBV4-3 and TRBJ2-1; TRBD2 matches 13 bases. The CDR3 is 15 residues long. V gave up 4 bases and J gave up 7 bases; unmatched junction bases: 4. Germline V gene sequence: CDR1 LGHNA, CDR2 YSLEER. In DNA, the CDR3 is TGCGCCAGCAGCCCCAGACTAGCGGGAGGTAATGAGCAGTTCTTC. Protein: CASSPRLAGGNEQFF.

The CDR3 region has the DNA TGTGCCAGCAGCTTATCCTCGGGGAGCTCTGGGGCCAACGTCCTGACTTTC. This gives the protein CASSLSSGSSGANVLTF. The chain employs TRBV7-3 and TRBJ2-6, with D possibly TRBD2 on 5 matching bases. From germline, CDR1 is SGHTA and CDR2 FQGTGA. The CDR3 covers 17 residues. V gave up 2 bases and J gave up 0 bases, with 11 bases separating them.

In nucleotides, the CDR3 is TGTGCCAGCAGTTACCTACGACAGGAGAAAGGACACGAGCAGTACTTC. Amino acid sequence: CASSYLRQEKGHEQYF. This chain joins TRBV6-5 and TRBJ2-7, with D perhaps matching TRBD1 (6 bases). Trimming took 2 bases from V and 5 from J, leaving 19 bases between them. The CDR3 has 16 amino acids. Germline loops: CDR1 MNHEY, CDR2 SVGAGI.

Written as DNA, the CDR3 is TGTGCCAGTAGTAACCCGGGACTAGCCAGCTCCTACGAGCAGTACTTC. Protein: CASSNPGLASSYEQYF. V gene TRBV19 combines with J gene TRBJ2-7; 9 bases match TRBD2. CDR3 length equals 16 residues. V was clipped by 4 bases and J by 0 bases; unmatched bases: 7. Germline V lookup: CDR1 LNHDA, CDR2 SQIVND (reference sequence).